This is a list of T cell receptor beta chains from one sample in a study of CD8+ T cells in alopecia areata. The assay was immunoSEQ multiplex PCR, and TCRdb's table has in-frame clones only and misses some. This table holds roughly 100,000 clones, about nine tenths found once. Material: CD8+ T cells sorted from blood, obtained between weeks 30 and 35, from a patient treated with tofacitinib. Receptor source: a human donor with alopecia areata. Each CDR3 is given with its conserved first and last residue. The order of the fields is D gene, J gene, clone size, V gene, CDR3 DNA, CDR3 protein. A D gene is named only where the DNA matches it firmly. Part of the rows lack a size; the others show once, few, many or a class for expanded clones.

>.|TRBJ2-7|.|TRBV7-6
TGTGCCAGCAGCCCGCTTTTACAGGTTTACGAGCAGTACTTC
CASSPLLQVYEQYF
>TRBD2|TRBJ2-5|.|TRBV6-1
TGTGCCAGCAGTGTTCTAGCGGGAGTGCTTGAAGAGACCCAGTACTTC
CASSVLAGVLEETQYF
>.|TRBJ2-7|.|TRBV29-1
TGCAGCGCCCAAAGGACGAACTCCTACGAGCAGTACTTC
CSAQRTNSYEQYF
>.|TRBJ2-1|.|TRBV5-1
TGCGCCAGCAGCTTGGGGGCCGAGCAGTTCTTC
CASSLGAEQFF
>.|TRBJ2-1|.|TRBV4-1
TGCGCCAGCAGCCAAGCGCTAACTAATGAGCAGTTCTTC
CASSQALTNEQFF
>.|TRBJ1-2|.|TRBV29-1
TGCAGCGTTGAAAGTGGACGGAGCTATGGCTACACCTTC
CSVESGRSYGYTF
>.|TRBJ2-7|.|TRBV7-9
TGTGCCAGCAGCGAAGATTACGAGCAGTACTTC
CASSEDYEQYF
>.|TRBJ1-4|.|TRBV4-1
TGCGCCAGCAGCCAAGTCACCGAAAAACTATTTTTT
CASSQVTEKLFF
>TRBD1|TRBJ2-1|.|TRBV6-6
TGTGCCAGCAGTCTACAGGGGCCGACCTACAATGAGCAGTTCTTC
CASSLQGPTYNEQFF
>TRBD2|TRBJ2-1|.|TRBV7-9
TGTGCCAGCAGCCCGGCGGAGCGGGGGGGGGAGCAGTTCTTC
CASSPAERGGEQFF
>TRBD1|TRBJ2-2|.|TRBV27
TGTGCCAGCAGTTCACCGGGACAGGGATTCACCGGGGAGCTGTTTTTT
CASSSPGQGFTGELFF
>.|TRBJ2-7|.|TRBV13
TGTGCCAGCACCATGACAGGCTACGAGCAGTACTTC
CASTMTGYEQYF
>TRBD1|TRBJ2-7|.|TRBV19
TGTGCCAGTAGTATAGGGGGACAGGCCGCCTACGAGCAGTACTTC
CASSIGGQAAYEQYF
>TRBD1|TRBJ1-2|.|TRBV7-9
TGTGCCAGCAGCCTCGGACAGGGGGCAGGTGGCTACACCTTC
CASSLGQGAGGYTF
>.|TRBJ1-1|.|TRBV10-3
TGTGCCATCAGTGAGTCGGGCAGGGATCGTGAAGCTTTCTTT
CAISESGRDREAFF
>TRBD2|TRBJ2-1|.|TRBV6-4
TGTGCCAGCAGTGATCCCGGGGGGAATGAGCAGTTCTTC
CASSDPGGNEQFF
>.|TRBJ1-1|.|TRBV5-4
TGTGCCAGCAGCTCATCGACAGGGAACACTGAAGCTTTCTTT
CASSSSTGNTEAFF
>TRBD1|TRBJ2-1|few|TRBV29-1
TGCAGCGCCGACAGGGATGGTGAGCAGTTCTTC
CSADRDGEQFF
>.|TRBJ2-1|once|TRBV10-3
TGTGCCATCAGTGATCCGGCAGGGATGGACAATGAGCAGTTCTTC
CAISDPAGMDNEQFF
>.|TRBJ2-5|.|TRBV5-6
TGTGCCAGCAGCTTGGTGAGGGGACCATTCCAAGAGACCCAGTACTTC
CASSLVRGPFQETQYF
>.|TRBJ2-2|.|TRBV13
TGTGCCAGCAGCTTATGGGACTTGAAGAACACCGGGGAGCTGTTTTTT
CASSLWDLKNTGELFF
>TRBD1|TRBJ1-5|.|TRBV14
TGTGCCAGCAGTCGGACAGGGAGCAATCAGCCCCAGCATTTT
CASSRTGSNQPQHF
>TRBD1|TRBJ1-1|.|TRBV7-3
TGTGCCAGCAGCCTTTCAGTCCGGGACAGGGAAACTGAAGCTTTCTTT
CASSLSVRDRETEAFF
>.|TRBJ2-1|.|TRBV29-1
TGCAGCGTTACCGGGACTCAGACGAATGAGCAGTTCTTC
CSVTGTQTNEQFF
>TRBD1|TRBJ1-1|.|TRBV4-1
TGCGCCAGCAGCCCGCGACAGGGGATGCGTACTGAAGCTTTCTTT
CASSPRQGMRTEAFF
>.|TRBJ1-2|once|TRBV27
TGTGCCAGCAGTTTGGGGGTCGGGAAGGGCTACACCTTC
CASSLGVGKGYTF
>.|TRBJ1-5|.|TRBV28
TGTGCCAGCAGTTTACGAGGCGAGGGCAATCAGCCCCAGCATTTT
CASSLRGEGNQPQHF
>TRBD2|TRBJ2-1|.|TRBV14
TGTGCCAGCAGCCAAGGACCACCTAGCGGGGGTGCGGTTAATGAGCAGTTCTTC
CASSQGPPSGGAVNEQFF
>TRBD2|TRBJ2-5|.|TRBV7-9
TGTGCCAGCACCTCCACCCCCAGTGCGGGAGAGGAGACCCAGTACTTC
CASTSTPSAGEETQYF
>TRBD2|TRBJ2-7|.|TRBV6-4
TGTGCCAGCAGTGACCCGAATGCTAGCGGGGCGACCTACGAGCAGTACTTC
CASSDPNASGATYEQYF
>TRBD2|TRBJ2-3|.|TRBV5-1
TGCGCCAGCAGCTTGGGGCTAGCGGGATACACAGATACGCAGTATTTT
CASSLGLAGYTDTQYF
>TRBD1|TRBJ2-2|.|TRBV2
TGTGCCAGCAAGAACTCCCGGGACAGGGGGCTTACCGGGGAGCTGTTTTTT
CASKNSRDRGLTGELFF
>TRBD1|TRBJ2-1|.|TRBV6-6
TGTGCCAGCAGTTACGTTGGACAGGGGAATGAGCAGTTCTTC
CASSYVGQGNEQFF
>.|TRBJ2-3|.|TRBV28
TGTGCCAGCAGCCTACGCCCTTGGGATACGCAGTATTTT
CASSLRPWDTQYF
>TRBD1|TRBJ2-7|.|TRBV7-9
TGTGCCAGCAGCTGGAGGGACAGGGATCCCCTAGGCGAGCAGTACTTC
CASSWRDRDPLGEQYF
>TRBD2|TRBJ2-7|.|TRBV30
TGTGCCTGTCAACTAGCGTATGCCTACGAGCAGTACTTC
CACQLAYAYEQYF
>TRBD2|TRBJ2-7|.|TRBV27
TGTGCCAGCACCTTCCAAGCGGGAGATTCCTACGAGCAGTACTTC
CASTFQAGDSYEQYF
>.|TRBJ1-1|.|TRBV29-1
TGCAGCGCCGAGATGAACACTGAAGCTTTCTTT
CSAEMNTEAFF
>TRBD2|TRBJ2-3|few|TRBV7-8
TGTGCCAGCAGCTTAGGGGAGACTAGCGTGCACGGAACAGATACGCAGTATTTT
CASSLGETSVHGTDTQYF
>TRBD2|TRBJ2-1|.|TRBV7-9
TGTGCCAGCGATACTAGCGAGACCCCAGAGCAGTTCTTC
CASDTSETPEQFF
>.|TRBJ1-2|medium-sized|TRBV4-1
TGCGCCAGCAGCTACTCCGTCCAGTATGGCTACACCTTC
CASSYSVQYGYTF
>.|TRBJ1-2|.|TRBV29-1
TGCAGCGTTGAAGAATCGGGGGACGGCTACACCTTC
CSVEESGDGYTF
>TRBD1|TRBJ2-2|.|TRBV30
TGTGCCTGGAACCCGAGACAGGGAAGGGACACCGGGGAGCTGTTTTTT
CAWNPRQGRDTGELFF
>.|TRBJ2-5|few|TRBV12-5
TGTGCTAGTGGTTTGCGTACGGACCGAGGCCAGTACTTC
CASGLRTDRGQYF
>TRBD1|TRBJ2-3|.|TRBV11-2
TGTGCCAGCAGCCCAGCAGGGGGCCGGGGCACAGATACGCAGTATTTT
CASSPAGGRGTDTQYF
>.|TRBJ2-7|.|TRBV19
TGTGCCAGTATGGGATCCTTCTCCTACGAGCAGTACTTC
CASMGSFSYEQYF
>TRBD1|TRBJ1-1|.|TRBV11-2
TGTGCCAGCAGCCTAGGGGCTGAGGGGGCGCGGAACACTGAAGCTTTCTTT
CASSLGAEGARNTEAFF
>.|TRBJ2-1|.|TRBV13
TGTGCCAGCAGCTTAACTGCATCCAACCCATACAATGAGCAGTTCTTC
CASSLTASNPYNEQFF
>TRBD2|TRBJ2-1|.|TRBV7-3
TGTGCCAGCAGCCCCTACTCAAGCGGGAGAGAAAATGAGCAGTTCTTC
CASSPYSSGRENEQFF
>TRBD1|TRBJ2-7|.|TRBV29-1
TGCAGCGTTGAAGTCAGGGGGTCCTACGAGCAGTACTTC
CSVEVRGSYEQYF
>TRBD1|TRBJ1-1|.|TRBV7-3
TGTGCCAGCAGCTCCCACCCGGTGGACAGGGGGCTAGGCACTGAAGCTTTCTTT
CASSSHPVDRGLGTEAFF
>.|TRBJ1-5|once|TRBV7-2
TGTGCCAGCAGCTTAGGCCCCAGAGGATATAGCAATCAGCCCCAGCATTTT
CASSLGPRGYSNQPQHF
>.|TRBJ2-7|.|TRBV13
TGTGCCAGCAGCTCCCCCCTTCAGGGAAACTACGAGCAGTACTTC
CASSSPLQGNYEQYF
>.|TRBJ2-3|.|TRBV10-2
TGCGCCAGCAGAGGGGTTTCGTACGATACGCAGTATTTT
CASRGVSYDTQYF
>.|TRBJ1-5|.|TRBV2
TGTGCCAGCATCGATTGGGAAGGGAATCAGCCCCAGCATTTT
CASIDWEGNQPQHF
>TRBD2|TRBJ2-5|.|TRBV30
TGTGCCTGCTCCCTAGCGGGAGGGGCCGAGACCCAGTACTTC
CACSLAGGAETQYF
>.|TRBJ2-2|medium-sized|TRBV30
TGTGCCTGGAGTGTTCTCGGGGGCACCGGGGAGCTGTTTTTT
CAWSVLGGTGELFF
>TRBD2|TRBJ2-7|.|TRBV7-9
TGTGCCAGCAGCTTTCAGCGGGGGGGCGGCAACGAGCAGTACTTC
CASSFQRGGGNEQYF
>.|TRBJ2-3|.|TRBV29-1
TGCAGCGTTGAGGGGTCAGTGCTTGGCACAGATACGCAGTATTTT
CSVEGSVLGTDTQYF